This TCR beta chain came from a study of shared clonotypes between healthy human individuals. General study findings and limits: Relative to memory subsets, naive subsets generally showed larger estimated richness. Large depth notwithstanding, sorted-subset sequencing proved incomplete by rarefaction.

Sorted-subset replicate PCRs used about 180 ng DNA, approximately 27,000 T cell genomes. Assay: immunoSEQ multiplex PCR; the TCRdb copy retains only in-frame clones and omits some. The sample records about 2 million clones, about 95% being singletons. Remarks on this clone: Its antigen is unidentified.

The CDR3 contains 12 residues. The V end lost 3 bases, the J end lost 0 bases, and 3 bases lay between the germline ends. Germline CDR1 reads WNHNN; CDR2 reads SYGVQD (reference sequence). Source material: naive CD4+ T cells sorted from blood. The subset: CD45RA+ positively selected. This TCR was recovered from a man younger than 35 in good health. J is TRBJ2-7 and V is TRBV10-1; unclear D gene. For the CDR3, the DNA is TGCGCCAGCAGTGACGGCTCCTACGAGCAGTACTTC. Translating it yields CASSDGSYEQYF.